This is a list of T cell receptor beta chains from one sample in a study of cytomegalovirus exposure and HLA in healthy donors. Here immunoSEQ multiplex PCR was the method, and the copy in TCRdb shows in-frame clones only, minus some. Of under 250,000 clones listed, 70% to 85% were seen once; the top ten hold less than 4.5%. Sequences were obtained from PBMCs. Receptor source: a male donor in good health and CMV-seronegative. Both conserved end residues are trimmed from each CDR3. A D gene is named only where the DNA matches it firmly.

TRBD2 TRBV4-1 ASSRGLAGDYEQY
. TRBV19 ASRPNLDYNEQF
TRBD2 TRBV29-1 SVEVETSGRGEQY
. TRBV5-1 ASSLRIAQDEQY
TRBD1 TRBV5-1 ASSSGTGPFYEQY
TRBD1 TRBV30 AWSVRGGTGNTIY
TRBD1 TRBV2 ASRRQGINEKLF
TRBD2 TRBV5-4 ASSPTSGKSYSYNEQF
TRBD2 TRBV5-1 ASSPMTSTTDTQY
. TRBV27 ASRTTGYEQY
TRBD2 TRBV5-5 ASSLSGTRTYEQY
. TRBV6-5 ASSSPGKGTYEQY
TRBD2 TRBV29-1 SVSGRAGSGYEQY
TRBD1 TRBV10-2 ASSEPKDRDAMNTEAF
TRBD1 TRBV29-1 SVDWTGVTGELF
TRBD2 TRBV11-2 ASSPTSRPSGQSYEQY
TRBD2 TRBV7-2 ASSLVAGEVNEQF
. TRBV29-1 SAMSSGNTIY
TRBD1 TRBV6-1 ASQGDGDTQY
TRBD1 TRBV28 ASSFGLKGAAKNIQY
. TRBV5-6 ASSFGRSQETQY
TRBD2 TRBV30 AWSMSGGPTDTQY
. TRBV5-4 ASSLVGGGENIQY
. TRBV11-2 ASSLVPTSRNNEQF
TRBD2 TRBV19 ASSISVSSGHTGELF
TRBD2 TRBV14 ASSPRLAGVPETQY
. TRBV28 ASSLDPRGTDTQY
. TRBV10-2 ASSEHSSNEKLF
. TRBV6-6 ASSKQDYEQY
. TRBV4-1 ASSQSQGGHQPQH
TRBD1 TRBV7-8 ASSPSGTVNYGYT
TRBD2 TRBV10-1 ASSLAGVDTQY
TRBD2 TRBV27 ASSPNVSGSGRSSYEQY
. TRBV11-2 ASSLEGGGSYNEQF
TRBD1 TRBV5-5 ASSLQGVNTGELF
TRBD1 TRBV7-8 ASSLRQGGNTEAF
. TRBV2 ASRLGEGLANVLT
. TRBV28 ASSPTLARHYEQY
TRBD1 TRBV2 ASSDDRVGETDTQY
TRBD2 TRBV4-2 ASSLLAGGPNEQF
. TRBV15 ATSREERRGTYEQY
. TRBV5-1 ASSRIRDSPLH